What follows is one T cell receptor beta chain and its context. The source of the sample is a study of T cell changes during pregnancy in multiple sclerosis. Profiling relied on immunoSEQ multiplex PCR, and the TCRdb table lists in-frame clones only, not all of them. The repertoire holds under 130,000 clones, with around nine tenths as singletons. The CDR3 is 19 residues long. Germline CDR1 reads SGDLS; CDR2 reads YYNGEE. The junction had 13 bases not matched to a gene; V was cut back by 0 bases and J by 2 bases. Source: peripheral blood, taken after pregnancy. The sequence was collected from a female donor with multiple sclerosis, enrolled in a pregnancy study. The chain employs TRBV9 and TRBJ2-2, with TRBD1 matching over 7 bases. The DNA of the CDR3 is TGTGCCAGCAGCGTAGCAGGGGACAGCTACCGGACTAACACCGGGGAGCTGTTTTTT. Its translation: CASSVAGDSYRTNTGELFF. Variable domain in full (rest from reference TRBV9 and TRBJ2-2): DSGVTQTPKHLITATGQRVTLRCSPRSGDLSVYWYQQSLDQGLQFLIQYYNGEERAKGNILERFSAQQFPDLHSELNLSSLELGDSALYFCASSVAGDSYRTNTGELFFGEGSRLTVL.